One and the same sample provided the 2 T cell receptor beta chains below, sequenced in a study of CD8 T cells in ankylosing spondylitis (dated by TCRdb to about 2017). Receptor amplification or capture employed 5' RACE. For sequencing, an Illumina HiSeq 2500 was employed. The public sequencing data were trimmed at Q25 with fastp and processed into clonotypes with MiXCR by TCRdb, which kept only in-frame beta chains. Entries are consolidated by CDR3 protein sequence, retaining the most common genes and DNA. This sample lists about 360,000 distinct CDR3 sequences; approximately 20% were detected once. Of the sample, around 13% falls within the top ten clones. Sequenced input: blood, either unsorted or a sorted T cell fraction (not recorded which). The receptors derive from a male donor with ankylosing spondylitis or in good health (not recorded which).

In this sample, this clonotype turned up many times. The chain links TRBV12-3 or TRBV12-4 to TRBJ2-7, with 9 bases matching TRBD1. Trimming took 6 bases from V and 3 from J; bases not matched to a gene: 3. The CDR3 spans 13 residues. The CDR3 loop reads CASSVDRGYEQYF. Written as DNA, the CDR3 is TGTGCCAGCAGCGTGGACAGGGGCTACGAGCAGTACTTC.

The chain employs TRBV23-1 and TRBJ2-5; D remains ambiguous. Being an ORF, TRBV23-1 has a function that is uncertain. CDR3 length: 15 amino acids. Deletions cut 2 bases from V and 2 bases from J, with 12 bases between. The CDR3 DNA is TGCGCCAGCAGTCAACCCTGCTGGGGACAAGAGACCCAGTACTTC. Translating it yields CASSQPCWGQETQYF.